The 17 T cell receptor beta chains presented below share a single source sample, sequenced in a study of OX40 agonist ivuxolimab in advanced cancers. Produced via immunoSEQ multiplex PCR; TCRdb's table is partial and in-frame only. The repertoire holds around 150,000 clones, with 90% to 95% as singletons. The source material was CD4+ or CD8+ T cells sorted from blood, sampled in a trial of the OX40 agonist ivuxolimab. The receptors shown here come from an adult with an advanced solid tumor such as melanoma, head and neck, liver or kidney cancer.

This rearrangement joins TRBV18 to TRBJ2-1; TRBD1 matches 9 bases. Germline trimming cut 8 bases from V and 4 bases from J; bases unmatched to any gene: 9. This CDR3 has 15 amino acids. From germline, CDR1 is KGHSH and CDR2 LQKENI. The DNA of the CDR3 is TGTGCCAGCCTTTCGTGGACAGGGGCGTACAATGAGCAGTTCTTC. Translation gives CASLSWTGAYNEQFF.

The rearrangement joins TRBV7-6 to TRBJ1-2, with D possibly being TRBD1 (6 bases). Trimming cost V 1 base and J 8 bases, with 20 bases left between them. This CDR3 is built from 16 residues. CDR1 and CDR2 from the germline V gene are SGHVS and FNYEAQ. CDR3 in DNA: TGTGCCAGCAGCTTAGGAACGGGGGGCGCCCCGAACGGCTACACCTTC. Protein: CASSLGTGGAPNGYTF.

The table lists this clone with a count of one. The chain couples TRBV4-3 to TRBJ1-1; D uncertain. The V gene's germline CDR1 is LGHNA and CDR2 YSLEER. The CDR3 totals 14 residues. Trimming left V 0 bases short and J 10 bases short, with 15 bases between. The CDR3: CASSQDLGPLGAFF. The CDR3 DNA reads as TGCGCCAGCAGCCAAGATCTAGGCCCCTTGGGAGCTTTCTTT.

The rearrangement joins TRBV15 to TRBJ1-2; D gene unclear. Germline loops: CDR1 LNHNV, CDR2 YYDKDF (reference sequence). The length of the CDR3 is 12 residues. V was shortened by 0 bases and J by 8 bases, with 7 bases between the two germline ends. The CDR3 reads CATSRDQTGYTF. In DNA, the CDR3 is TGTGCCACCAGCAGAGATCAAACGGGCTACACCTTC.

Only one count was recorded for this clone. The J gene is TRBJ1-2, the V gene TRBV2; 7 positions agree with TRBD1. V shed 7 bases and J 7 bases; nucleotides not matched to a gene: 12. Germline V gene sequence: CDR1 SNHLY, CDR2 FYNNEI. The CDR3 runs 14 residues. The CDR3 sequence is CASTRDSDKIGYTF. The CDR3 bases are TGTGCCAGCACCCGGGACAGCGACAAAATTGGCTACACCTTC.

This clone has just one count. This chain joins TRBV5-1 and TRBJ1-1, with D unresolved. This CDR3 spans 13 amino acids. Trimming stripped 3 bases from V and 0 bases from J, with 6 bases between. Germline CDR1 reads SGHRS; CDR2 reads YFSETQ. The CDR3 nucleotides read TGCGCCAGCAGCTCCCAAATGAACACTGAAGCTTTCTTT. Translation: CASSSQMNTEAFF.

The V call is TRBV4-1, the J call TRBJ2-7; tentatively, D is TRBD2 (5 bases). Trimming stripped 1 base from V and 1 base from J, with 14 bases between. Germline V lookup: CDR1 MGHRA, CDR2 YSYEKL. The CDR3 covers 16 residues. The CDR3 DNA reads TGCGCCAGCAGCCAAGGAGCGGCATTCGCTTCCTACGAGCAGTACTTC. It encodes CASSQGAAFASYEQYF.

The V gene is TRBV5-8, the J gene TRBJ2-5, with a possible D match to TRBD2 (5 bases). The CDR3 is 14 amino acids. Germline CDR1 is SGHTS and CDR2 is YDEGEE. The V end lost 7 bases, the J end lost 2 bases, and 15 bases lay between the germline ends. The CDR3 nucleotides are TGTGCCAGCGTAATAGGGCCGGGGCAAGAGACCCAGTACTTC. It specifies CASVIGPGQETQYF.

The J gene is TRBJ1-2, the V gene TRBV7-9; a weak D match, TRBD1 (5 bases). This CDR3 is built from 13 residues. Germline V CDR1 and CDR2: SEHNR, FQNEAQ (reference sequence). V was pared by 0 bases and J by 6 bases, with 8 bases between. The CDR3 sequence: CASSLARDDGYTF. CDR3 in DNA: TGTGCCAGCAGCTTAGCCCGGGACGATGGCTACACCTTC.

V and J are TRBV19 and TRBJ1-5; tentatively, D is TRBD1 (6 bases). The length of the CDR3 is 16 residues. V was shortened by 4 bases and J by 5 bases, with 18 bases between the two germline ends. Germline assignment: CDR1 LNHDA and CDR2 SQIVND (reference sequence). The CDR3 DNA reads TGTGCCAGTAGTAGGGCTCGAGACGGGGGGCATCAGCCCCAGCATTTT. This codes for CASSRARDGGHQPQHF.

The chain carries TRBV4-1 and TRBJ1-1; 7 positions match TRBD1. This CDR3 spans 12 amino acids. The J segment lost 8 bases and the V segment lost 8 bases, leaving 8 bases of the junction unmatched. The germline gives CDR1 MGHRA, CDR2 YSYEKL. The CDR3 DNA follows: TGCGCCAGCTGGCAGGGGGTCGGGGAAGCTTTCTTT. It codes for CASWQGVGEAFF.

The V gene is TRBV7-2, the J gene TRBJ2-7, with 8 bases fitting TRBD2. The V gene's germline CDR1 is SGHTA and CDR2 FQGNSA. The CDR3 extends over 15 amino acids. After removal of 0 bases from V and 0 bases from J, the junction contained 1 base not matched to a gene. Written as DNA, the CDR3 is TGTGCCAGCAGCTTAGCCAGCGGGAGCTCCTACGAGCAGTACTTC. Translation: CASSLASGSSYEQYF.

V gene TRBV27 combines with J gene TRBJ2-7; D remains ambiguous. Trimming removed 0 bases from V and 1 base from J, with 7 bases in between. CDR1 is MNHEY, CDR2 SMNVEV, per germline (reference sequence). The CDR3 is made up of 14 amino acids. In DNA form, the CDR3 reads TGTGCCAGCAGTTTATCGGAAGATTCCTACGAGCAGTACTTC. Protein: CASSLSEDSYEQYF.

The gene calls are TRBV30 and TRBJ1-2; D is ambiguous. This CDR3 is 11 amino acids long. V gave up 0 bases and J gave up 8 bases, with 7 bases separating them. Germline CDR1 GTSNPN, CDR2 SVGIG (reference sequence). Here the CDR3 DNA reads TGTGCCTGGAGTGTACCGGGGGGCTACACCTTC. Translating gives CAWSVPGGYTF. Complete variable domain (other parts from reference TRBV30 and TRBJ1-2): SQTIHQWPATLVQPVGSPLSLECTVEGTSNPNLYWYRQAAGRGLQLLFYSVGIGQISSEVPQNLSASRPQDRQFILSSKKLLLSDSGFYLCAWSVPGGYTFGSGTRLTVV.

This clone was counted a single time. The chain carries TRBV4-1 and TRBJ2-1; TRBD2 matches 9 bases. This CDR3 is built from 18 residues. The junction had 18 bases not matched to a gene; V was cut back by 3 bases and J by 9 bases. CDR1 is MGHRA, CDR2 YSYEKL, per germline. DNA of the CDR3: TGCGCCAGCAGCCAGGAAGCCGGGGTAGCGGGAGCAGTCGGTGAGCAGTTCTTC. Its translation: CASSQEAGVAGAVGEQFF.

J is TRBJ2-5 and V is TRBV5-1; TRBD1 aligns across 7 bases. This CDR3 is 15 amino acids long. Germline V gene data show CDR1 as SGHRS and CDR2 as YFSETQ. V shed 3 bases, J shed 4 bases, and the junction held 9 bases outside the gene matches. CDR3 amino acids: CASSSSTGSGETQYF. CDR3 DNA: TGCGCCAGCAGCTCTTCGACAGGGTCAGGAGAGACCCAGTACTTC.

This clone came up once. This sequence joins TRBV19 and TRBJ1-2; D may be TRBD1 (5 bases). The CDR3 is made up of 17 amino acids. V was trimmed by 5 bases and J by 0 bases, leaving 19 bases between them. CDR1 and CDR2 (germline): LNHDA, SQIVND (reference sequence). Here the CDR3 DNA reads TGTGCCAGTAGTTTAGCTAGGGGCCCTAACCCTAACTATGGCTACACCTTC. Translated, it gives CASSLARGPNPNYGYTF.